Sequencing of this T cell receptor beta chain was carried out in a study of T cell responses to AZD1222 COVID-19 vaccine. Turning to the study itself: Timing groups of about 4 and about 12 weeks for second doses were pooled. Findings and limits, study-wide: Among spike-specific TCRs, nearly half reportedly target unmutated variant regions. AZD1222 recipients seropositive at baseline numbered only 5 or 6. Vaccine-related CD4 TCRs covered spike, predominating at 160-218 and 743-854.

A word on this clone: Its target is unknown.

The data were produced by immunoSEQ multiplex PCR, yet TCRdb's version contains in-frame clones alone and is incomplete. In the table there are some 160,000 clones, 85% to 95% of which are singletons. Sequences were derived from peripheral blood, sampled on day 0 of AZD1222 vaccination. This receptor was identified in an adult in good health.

CDR3 protein: CASSEGDSPYGYTF. In DNA, the CDR3 is TGTGCCAGCAGCGAAGGGGACAGCCCCTATGGCTACACCTTC. The V and J genes are TRBV5-4 and TRBJ1-2, with 7 nucleotides matching TRBD1. CDR1 is SGHNT, CDR2 YYREEE, per germline (reference sequence). CDR3 length: 14 residues. The ends lost 4 bases at V and 4 bases at J; junction bases unmatched: 7. The full variable domain, rest sourced from reference TRBV5-4 and TRBJ1-2, is ETGVTQSPTHLIKTRGQQVTLRCSSQSGHNTVSWYQQALGQGPQFIFQYYREEENGRGNFPPRFSGLQFPNYSSELNVNALELDDSALYLCASSEGDSPYGYTFGSGTRLTVV.